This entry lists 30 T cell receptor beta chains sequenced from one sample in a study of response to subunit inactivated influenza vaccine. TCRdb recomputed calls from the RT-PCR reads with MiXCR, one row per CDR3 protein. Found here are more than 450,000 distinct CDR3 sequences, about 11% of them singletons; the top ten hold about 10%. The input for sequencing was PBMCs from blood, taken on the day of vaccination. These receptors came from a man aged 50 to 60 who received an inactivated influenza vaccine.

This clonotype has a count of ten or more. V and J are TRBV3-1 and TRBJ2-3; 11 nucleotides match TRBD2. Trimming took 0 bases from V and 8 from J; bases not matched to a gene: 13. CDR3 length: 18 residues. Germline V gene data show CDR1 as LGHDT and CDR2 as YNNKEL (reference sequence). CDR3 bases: TGTGCCAGCAGCCAAGATCTACTAGCGGGAGTGGGGTCTGGTACGCAGTATTTT. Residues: CASSQDLLAGVGSGTQYF.

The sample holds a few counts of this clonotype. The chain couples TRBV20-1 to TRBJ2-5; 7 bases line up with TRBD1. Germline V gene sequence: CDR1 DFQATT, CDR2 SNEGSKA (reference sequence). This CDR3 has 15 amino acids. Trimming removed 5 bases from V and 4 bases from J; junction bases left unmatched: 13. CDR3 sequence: CSAATGTELLETQYF. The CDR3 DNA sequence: TGCAGTGCTGCAACCGGGACAGAGCTTTTAGAGACCCAGTACTTC.

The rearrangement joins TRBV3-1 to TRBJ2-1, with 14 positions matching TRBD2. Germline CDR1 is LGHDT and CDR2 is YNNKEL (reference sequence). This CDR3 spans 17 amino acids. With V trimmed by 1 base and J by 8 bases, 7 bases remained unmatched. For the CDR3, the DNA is TGTGCCAGCAGCCAAGTGACTAGCGGGGGGGCCTCCCATGAGCAGTTCTTC. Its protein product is CASSQVTSGGASHEQFF.

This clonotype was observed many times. For the CDR3, the DNA is TGTGCCAGCAGTCCGACCGACTATGAGCAGTTCTTC. Translated: CASSPTDYEQFF. This rearrangement joins TRBV6-2 or TRBV6-3 to TRBJ2-1; D is undetermined. Germline lookup yields CDR1 MNHEY and CDR2 SVGEGT. Trimming took 5 bases from V and 8 from J, leaving 10 bases between them. This CDR3 spans 12 amino acids.

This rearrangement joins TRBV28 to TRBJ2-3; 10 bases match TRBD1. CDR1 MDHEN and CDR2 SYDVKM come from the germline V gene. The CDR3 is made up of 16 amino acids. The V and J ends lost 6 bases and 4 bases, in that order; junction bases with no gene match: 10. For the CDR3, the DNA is TGTGCCAGCAGAGCCTCGGCAGGACAGGGGGCAGATACGCAGTATTTT. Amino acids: CASRASAGQGADTQYF.

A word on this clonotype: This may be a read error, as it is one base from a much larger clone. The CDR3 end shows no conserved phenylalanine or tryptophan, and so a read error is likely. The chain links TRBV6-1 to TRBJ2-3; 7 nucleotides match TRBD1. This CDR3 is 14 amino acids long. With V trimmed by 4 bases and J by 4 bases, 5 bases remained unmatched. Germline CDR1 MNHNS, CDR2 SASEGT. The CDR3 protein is CASSGTGDSDTQYS. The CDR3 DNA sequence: TGTGCCAGCAGTGGGACAGGCGATTCAGATACGCAGTATTCT.

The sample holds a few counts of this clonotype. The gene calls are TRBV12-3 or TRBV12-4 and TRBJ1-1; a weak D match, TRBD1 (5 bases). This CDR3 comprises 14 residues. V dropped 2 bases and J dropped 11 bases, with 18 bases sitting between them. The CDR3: CASSLSPLGVRAFF. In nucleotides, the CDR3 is TGTGCCAGCAGTTTATCCCCCCTGGGGGTTCGGGCTTTCTTT.

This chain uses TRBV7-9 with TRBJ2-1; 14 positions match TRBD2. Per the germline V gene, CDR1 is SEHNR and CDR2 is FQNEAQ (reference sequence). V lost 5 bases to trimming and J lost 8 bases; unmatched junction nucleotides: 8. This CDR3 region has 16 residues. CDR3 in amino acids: CASSIGTSGSGYEQFF. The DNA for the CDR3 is TGTGCCAGCAGCATAGGGACTAGCGGGAGCGGCTATGAGCAGTTCTTC. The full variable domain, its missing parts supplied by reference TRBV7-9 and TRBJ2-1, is DTGVSQNPRHKITKRGQNVTFRCDPISEHNRLYWYRQTLGQGPEFLTYFQNEAQLEKSRLLSDRFSAERPKGSFSTLEIQRTEQGDSAMYLCASSIGTSGSGYEQFFGPGTRLTVL.

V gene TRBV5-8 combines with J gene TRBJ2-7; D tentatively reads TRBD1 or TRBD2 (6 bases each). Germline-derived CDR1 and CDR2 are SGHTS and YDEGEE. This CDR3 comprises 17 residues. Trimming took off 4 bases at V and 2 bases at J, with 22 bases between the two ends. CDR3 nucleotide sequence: TGTGCCAGCAGCCCGCTAGGGGGGAGTAGGGCAACCTACGAGCAGTACTTC. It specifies CASSPLGGSRATYEQYF.

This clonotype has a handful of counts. For the CDR3, the DNA is TGTGCCAGCAGCTTGGGCGGGGGGCTGACCTACAATGAGCAGTTCTTC. Protein sequence: CASSLGGGLTYNEQFF. V is TRBV7-9 and J is TRBJ2-1; 8 bases line up with TRBD2. J was trimmed by 2 bases and V by 3 bases; bases with no gene match: 6. CDR3 length: 16 amino acids. Germline CDR1 reads SEHNR; CDR2 reads FQNEAQ (reference sequence).

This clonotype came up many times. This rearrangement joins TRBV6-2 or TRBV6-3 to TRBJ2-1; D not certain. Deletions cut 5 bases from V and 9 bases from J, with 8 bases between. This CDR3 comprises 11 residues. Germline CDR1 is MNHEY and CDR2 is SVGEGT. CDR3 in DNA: TGTGCCAGCAGTCCCTTGTTTGAGCAGTTCTTC. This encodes CASSPLFEQFF.

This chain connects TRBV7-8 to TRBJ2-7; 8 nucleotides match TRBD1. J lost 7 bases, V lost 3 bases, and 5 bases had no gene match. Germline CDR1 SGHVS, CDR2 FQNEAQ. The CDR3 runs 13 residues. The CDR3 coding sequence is TGTGCCAGCAGCTTCCGGACAGGGAGGGAGCAGTACTTC. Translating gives CASSFRTGREQYF.

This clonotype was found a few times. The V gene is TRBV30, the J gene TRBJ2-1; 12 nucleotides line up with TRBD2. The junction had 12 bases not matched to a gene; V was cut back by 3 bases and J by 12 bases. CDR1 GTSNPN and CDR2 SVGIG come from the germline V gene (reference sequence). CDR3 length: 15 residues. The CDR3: CAWSTLRLAGGRQFF. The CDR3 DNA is TGTGCCTGGAGCACACTTCGGCTAGCGGGAGGGCGGCAGTTCTTC.

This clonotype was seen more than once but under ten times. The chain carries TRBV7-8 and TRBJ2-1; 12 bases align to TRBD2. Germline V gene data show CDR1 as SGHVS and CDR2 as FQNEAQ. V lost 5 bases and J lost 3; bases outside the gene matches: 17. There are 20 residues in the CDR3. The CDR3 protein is CASSPRGLAGGTERYNEQFF. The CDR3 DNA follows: TGTGCCAGCAGCCCTAGAGGGCTAGCGGGGGGGACGGAGCGCTACAATGAGCAGTTCTTC.

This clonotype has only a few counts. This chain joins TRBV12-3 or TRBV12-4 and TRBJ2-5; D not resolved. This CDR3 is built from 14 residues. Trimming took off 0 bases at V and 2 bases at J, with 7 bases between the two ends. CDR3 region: CASSLAPQQETQYF. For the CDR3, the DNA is TGTGCCAGCAGTTTAGCTCCACAGCAAGAGACCCAGTACTTC.

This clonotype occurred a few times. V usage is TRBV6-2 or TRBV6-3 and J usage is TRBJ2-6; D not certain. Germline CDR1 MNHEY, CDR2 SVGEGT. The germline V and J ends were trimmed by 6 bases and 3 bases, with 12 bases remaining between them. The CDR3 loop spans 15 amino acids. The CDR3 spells CASRLQRGGANVLTF. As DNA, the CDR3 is TGTGCCAGCAGACTTCAGCGAGGTGGGGCCAACGTCCTGACTTTC.

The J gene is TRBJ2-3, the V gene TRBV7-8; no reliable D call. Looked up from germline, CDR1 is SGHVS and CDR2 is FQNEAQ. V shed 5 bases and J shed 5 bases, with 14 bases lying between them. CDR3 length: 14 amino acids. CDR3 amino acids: CASSRKRVIDTQYF. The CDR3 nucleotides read TGTGCCAGCAGCAGAAAACGGGTCATAGATACGCAGTATTTT.

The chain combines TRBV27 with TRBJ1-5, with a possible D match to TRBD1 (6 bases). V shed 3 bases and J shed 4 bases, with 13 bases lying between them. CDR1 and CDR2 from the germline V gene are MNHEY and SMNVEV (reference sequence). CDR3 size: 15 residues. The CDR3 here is CASSFVGGGNQPQHF. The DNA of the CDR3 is TGTGCCAGCAGTTTCGTCGGGGGCGGGAATCAGCCCCAGCATTTT.

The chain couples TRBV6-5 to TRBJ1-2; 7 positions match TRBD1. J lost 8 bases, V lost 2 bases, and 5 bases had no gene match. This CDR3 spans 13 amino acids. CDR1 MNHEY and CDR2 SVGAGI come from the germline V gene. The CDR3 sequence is CASSYEGALGYTF. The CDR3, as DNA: TGTGCCAGCAGTTACGAGGGGGCGTTGGGCTACACCTTC.

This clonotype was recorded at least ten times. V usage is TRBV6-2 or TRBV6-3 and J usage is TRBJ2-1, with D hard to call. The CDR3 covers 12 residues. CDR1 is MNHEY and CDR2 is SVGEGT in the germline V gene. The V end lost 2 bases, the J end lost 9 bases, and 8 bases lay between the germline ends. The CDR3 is CASSYQWSEQFF. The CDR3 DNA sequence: TGTGCCAGCAGTTACCAGTGGAGTGAGCAGTTCTTC.

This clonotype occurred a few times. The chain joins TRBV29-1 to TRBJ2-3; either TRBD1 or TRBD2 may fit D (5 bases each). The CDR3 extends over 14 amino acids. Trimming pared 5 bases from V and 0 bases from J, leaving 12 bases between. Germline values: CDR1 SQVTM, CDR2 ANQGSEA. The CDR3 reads CSVMSRDSTDTQYF. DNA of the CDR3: TGCAGCGTTATGTCCCGGGACAGCACAGATACGCAGTATTTT.

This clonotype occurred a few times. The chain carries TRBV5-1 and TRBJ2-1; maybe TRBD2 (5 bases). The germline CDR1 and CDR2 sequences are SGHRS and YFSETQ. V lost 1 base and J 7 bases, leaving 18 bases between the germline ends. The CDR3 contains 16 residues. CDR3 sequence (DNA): TGCGCCAGCAGCTTGACGGTCTGGGAGACGGAAAATGAGCAGTTCTTC. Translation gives CASSLTVWETENEQFF.

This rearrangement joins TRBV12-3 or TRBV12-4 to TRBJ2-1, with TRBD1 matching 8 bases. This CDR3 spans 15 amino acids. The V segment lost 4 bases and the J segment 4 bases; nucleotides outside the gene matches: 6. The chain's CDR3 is CASSSDRGRYNEQFF. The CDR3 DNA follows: TGTGCCAGCAGTTCAGACAGGGGACGGTACAATGAGCAGTTCTTC.

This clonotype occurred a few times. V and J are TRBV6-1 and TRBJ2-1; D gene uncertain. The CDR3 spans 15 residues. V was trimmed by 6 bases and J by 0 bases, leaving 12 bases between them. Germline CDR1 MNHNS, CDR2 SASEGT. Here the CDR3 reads CASSPQSSSYNEQFF. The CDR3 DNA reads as TGTGCCAGCAGCCCCCAGTCCAGCTCCTACAATGAGCAGTTCTTC.

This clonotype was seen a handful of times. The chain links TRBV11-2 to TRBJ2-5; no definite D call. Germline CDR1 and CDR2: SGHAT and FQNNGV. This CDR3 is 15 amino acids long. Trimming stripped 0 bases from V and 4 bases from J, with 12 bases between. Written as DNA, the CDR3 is TGTGCCAGCAGCTTAGAAGACTCACGGCGAGAGACCCAGTACTTC. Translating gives CASSLEDSRRETQYF.

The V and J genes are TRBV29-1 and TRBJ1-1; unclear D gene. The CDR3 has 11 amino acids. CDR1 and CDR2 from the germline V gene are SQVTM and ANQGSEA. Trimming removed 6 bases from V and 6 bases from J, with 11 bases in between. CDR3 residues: CSVARRAEAFF. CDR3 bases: TGCAGCGTCGCAAGGCGCGCTGAAGCTTTCTTT.

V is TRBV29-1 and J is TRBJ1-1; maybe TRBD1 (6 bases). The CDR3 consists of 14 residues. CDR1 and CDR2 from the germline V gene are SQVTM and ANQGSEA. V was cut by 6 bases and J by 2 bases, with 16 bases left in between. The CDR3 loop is CSVLRAGANTEAFF. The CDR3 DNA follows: TGCAGCGTCCTCCGGGCAGGGGCCAACACTGAAGCTTTCTTT.

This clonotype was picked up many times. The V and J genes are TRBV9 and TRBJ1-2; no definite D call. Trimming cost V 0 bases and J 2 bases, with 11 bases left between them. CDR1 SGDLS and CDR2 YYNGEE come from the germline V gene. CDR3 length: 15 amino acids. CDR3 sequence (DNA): TGTGCCAGCAGCGTAGGGCAACATCCGAACTATGGCTACACCTTC. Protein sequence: CASSVGQHPNYGYTF. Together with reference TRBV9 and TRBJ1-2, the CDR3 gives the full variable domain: DSGVTQTPKHLITATGQRVTLRCSPRSGDLSVYWYQQSLDQGLQFLIQYYNGEERAKGNILERFSAQQFPDLHSELNLSSLELGDSALYFCASSVGQHPNYGYTFGSGTRLTVV.

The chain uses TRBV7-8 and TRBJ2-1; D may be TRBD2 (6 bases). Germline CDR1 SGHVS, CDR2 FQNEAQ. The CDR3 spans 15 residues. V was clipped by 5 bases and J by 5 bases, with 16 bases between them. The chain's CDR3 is CASSVRDSFDNEQFF. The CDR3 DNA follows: TGTGCCAGCAGCGTCCGGGACTCCTTCGACAATGAGCAGTTCTTC.

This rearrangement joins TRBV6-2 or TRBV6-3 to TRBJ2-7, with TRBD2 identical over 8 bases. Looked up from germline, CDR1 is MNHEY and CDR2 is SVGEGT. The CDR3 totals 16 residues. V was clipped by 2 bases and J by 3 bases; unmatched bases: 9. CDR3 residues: CASSYATGTSLYEQYF. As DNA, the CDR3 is TGTGCCAGCAGTTACGCAACCGGGACTAGTCTCTACGAGCAGTACTTC.